This TCR beta chain was documented in a study of regulatory T cells in long-lasting Graves disease. Regarding the study as a whole: Persistent Graves' patients showed less TCR diversity than newly diagnosed ones.

In building TCR beta libraries, iRepertoire HTBI primers were used together with Arm-PCR of CDR3 regions. TCRdb re-analysed the multiplex PCR reads in MiXCR, keeping a single row per CDR3 protein. The sample carries 560,000 or so distinct CDR3 sequences, about 15% recorded once. Turning to this clonotype: Its antigen is unknown.

The time point was: newly diagnosed GD, antithyroid drugs for less than 3 months. From PBMCs, RNA was extracted and then used to make the TCR library. The V end was cut by 2 bases, the J end by 2 bases, with 4 bases between. CDR1 is SNHLY, CDR2 FYNNEI, per germline. The CDR3 consists of 13 residues. The same specimen was also included in a second study, on T cells in Graves' hyperthyroidism and ophthalmopathy. That paper notes: Blood also contained most expanded thyroid clonotypes above 0.001. From stable hyperthyroidism, ophthalmopathy was set apart by a 13 V-J model.

The clonotype originates from a man aged 18-30 years with Graves disease. J is TRBJ2-1 and V is TRBV2; no clear D gene. The sample was peripheral blood mononuclear cells (PBMCs), taken at new diagnosis, from a patient treated with antithyroid drugs. DNA of the CDR3: TGTGCCAGCAGTGAAATTCCCTACAATGAGCAGTTCTTC. Translated: CASSEIPYNEQFF.